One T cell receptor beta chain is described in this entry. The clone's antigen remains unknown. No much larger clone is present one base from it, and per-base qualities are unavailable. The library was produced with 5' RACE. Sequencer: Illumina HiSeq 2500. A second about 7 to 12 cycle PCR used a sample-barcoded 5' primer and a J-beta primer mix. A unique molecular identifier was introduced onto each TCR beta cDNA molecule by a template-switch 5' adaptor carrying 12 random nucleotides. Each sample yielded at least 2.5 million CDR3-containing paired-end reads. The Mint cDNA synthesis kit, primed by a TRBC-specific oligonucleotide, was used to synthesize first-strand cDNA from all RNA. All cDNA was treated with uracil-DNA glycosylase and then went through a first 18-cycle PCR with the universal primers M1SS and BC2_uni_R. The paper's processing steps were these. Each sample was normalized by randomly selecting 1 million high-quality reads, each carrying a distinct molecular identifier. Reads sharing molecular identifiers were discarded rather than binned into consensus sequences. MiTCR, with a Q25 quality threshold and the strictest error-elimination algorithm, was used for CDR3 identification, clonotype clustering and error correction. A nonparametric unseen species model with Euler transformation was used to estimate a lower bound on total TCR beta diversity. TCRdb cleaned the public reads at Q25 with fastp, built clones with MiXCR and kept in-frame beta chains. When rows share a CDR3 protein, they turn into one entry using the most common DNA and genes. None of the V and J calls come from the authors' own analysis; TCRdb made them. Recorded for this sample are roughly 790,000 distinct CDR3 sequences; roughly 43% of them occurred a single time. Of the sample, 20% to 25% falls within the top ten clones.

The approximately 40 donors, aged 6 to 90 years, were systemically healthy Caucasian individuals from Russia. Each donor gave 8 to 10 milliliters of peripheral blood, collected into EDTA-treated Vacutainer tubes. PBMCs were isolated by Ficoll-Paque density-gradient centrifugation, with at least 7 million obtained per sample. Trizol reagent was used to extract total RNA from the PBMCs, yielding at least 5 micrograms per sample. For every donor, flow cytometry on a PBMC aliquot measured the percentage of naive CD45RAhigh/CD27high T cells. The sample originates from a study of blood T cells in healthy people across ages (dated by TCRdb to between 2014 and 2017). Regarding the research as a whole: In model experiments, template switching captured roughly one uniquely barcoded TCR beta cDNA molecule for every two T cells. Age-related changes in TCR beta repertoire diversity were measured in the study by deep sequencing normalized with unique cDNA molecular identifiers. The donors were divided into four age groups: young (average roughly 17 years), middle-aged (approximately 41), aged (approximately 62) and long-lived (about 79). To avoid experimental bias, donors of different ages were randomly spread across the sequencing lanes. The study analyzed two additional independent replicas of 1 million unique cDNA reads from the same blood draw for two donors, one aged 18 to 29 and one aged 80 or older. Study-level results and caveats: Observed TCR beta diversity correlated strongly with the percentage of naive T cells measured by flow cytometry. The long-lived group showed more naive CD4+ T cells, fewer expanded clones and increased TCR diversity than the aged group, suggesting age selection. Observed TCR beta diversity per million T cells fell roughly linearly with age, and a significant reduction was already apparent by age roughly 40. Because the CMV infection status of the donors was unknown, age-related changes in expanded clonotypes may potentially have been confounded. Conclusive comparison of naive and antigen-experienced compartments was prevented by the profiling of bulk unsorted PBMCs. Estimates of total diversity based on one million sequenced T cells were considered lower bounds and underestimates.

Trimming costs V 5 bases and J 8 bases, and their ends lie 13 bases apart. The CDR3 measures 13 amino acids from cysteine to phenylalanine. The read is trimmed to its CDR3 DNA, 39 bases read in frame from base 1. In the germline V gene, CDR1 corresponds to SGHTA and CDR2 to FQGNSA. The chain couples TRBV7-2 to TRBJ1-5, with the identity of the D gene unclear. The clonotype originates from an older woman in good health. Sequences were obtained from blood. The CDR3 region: CASSIQSKKPQHF. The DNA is TGTGCCAGCAGCATACAGAGCAAGAAGCCCCAGCATTTT.